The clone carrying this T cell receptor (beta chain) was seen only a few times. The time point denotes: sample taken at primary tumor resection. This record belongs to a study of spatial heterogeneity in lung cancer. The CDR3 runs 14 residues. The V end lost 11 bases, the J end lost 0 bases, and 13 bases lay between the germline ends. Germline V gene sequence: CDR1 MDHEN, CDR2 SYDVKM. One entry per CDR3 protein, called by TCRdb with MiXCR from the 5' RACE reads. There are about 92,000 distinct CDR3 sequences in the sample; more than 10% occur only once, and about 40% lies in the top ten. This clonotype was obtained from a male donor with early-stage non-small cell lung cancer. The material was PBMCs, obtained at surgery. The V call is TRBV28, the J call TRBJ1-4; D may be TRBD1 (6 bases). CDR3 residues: CAGRKGATNEKLFF. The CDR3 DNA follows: TGTGCCGGTAGAAAGGGGGCAACTAATGAAAAACTGTTTTTT.